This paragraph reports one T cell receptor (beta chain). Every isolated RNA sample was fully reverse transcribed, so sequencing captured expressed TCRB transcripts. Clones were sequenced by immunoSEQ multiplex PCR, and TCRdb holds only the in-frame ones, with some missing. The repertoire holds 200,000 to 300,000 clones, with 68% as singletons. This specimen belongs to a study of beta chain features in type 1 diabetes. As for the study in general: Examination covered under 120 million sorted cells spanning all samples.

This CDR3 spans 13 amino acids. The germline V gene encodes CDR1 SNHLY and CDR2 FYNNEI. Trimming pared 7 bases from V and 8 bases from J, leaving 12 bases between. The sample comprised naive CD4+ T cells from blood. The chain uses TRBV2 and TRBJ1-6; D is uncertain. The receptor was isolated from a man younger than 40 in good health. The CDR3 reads CASKEQPYSPLHF. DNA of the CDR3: TGTGCCAGCAAGGAACAGCCTTATTCACCCCTCCACTTT.